Listed below are T cell receptor beta chains from one sample, sequenced in a study of blood T cell repertoires in COVID-19. Libraries were prepared by immunoSEQ multiplex PCR; TCRdb keeps only in-frame clonotypes and omits some of them. The table has a few hundred thousand clones, less than 85% seen once. Source material: peripheral blood. All receptors come from a woman in her 70s with acute or convalescent COVID-19. The CDR3 runs from the conserved cysteine through the conserved F or W. The D gene is left open where the match is weak. Only part of the rows carry a size: once, few, many, or a class if the clone is expanded.

D: TRBD2
size: -
J: TRBJ2-1
V: TRBV12-5
CDR3: CASGWLGLAGDYNEQFF
DNA: TGTGCTAGTGGTTGGTTGGGACTAGCGGGAGACTACAATGAGCAGTTCTTC

D: TRBD2
size: -
J: TRBJ2-5
V: TRBV24-1
CDR3: CATSDTSGGQETQYF
DNA: TGTGCCACCAGTGACACGAGCGGGGGTCAAGAGACCCAGTACTTC

D: -
size: -
J: TRBJ2-1
V: TRBV14
CDR3: CASSRGQILSYNEQFF
DNA: TGTGCCAGCAGCCGCGGACAGATCCTCTCCTACAATGAGCAGTTCTTC

D: -
size: -
J: TRBJ2-1
V: TRBV6-2/TRBV6-3
CDR3: CASSYRGAEQFF
DNA: TGTGCCAGCAGTTACCGGGGGGCTGAGCAGTTCTTC

D: -
size: -
J: TRBJ2-3
V: TRBV2
CDR3: CASSGQRGPSTDTQYF
DNA: TGTGCCAGCAGTGGACAACGGGGTCCTAGCACAGATACGCAGTATTTT

D: -
size: few
J: TRBJ2-2
V: TRBV7-3
CDR3: CASSSEGSGELFF
DNA: TGTGCCAGCAGCTCCGAGGGATCCGGGGAGCTGTTTTTT

D: TRBD2
size: -
J: TRBJ2-3
V: TRBV7-2
CDR3: CASSPLASRLAGFTDTQYF
DNA: TGTGCCAGCAGCCCCCTCGCGAGTCGACTAGCGGGTTTTACAGATACGCAGTATTTT

D: -
size: -
J: TRBJ2-7
V: TRBV11-2
CDR3: CASSLVFSSSSYEQYF
DNA: TGTGCCAGCAGCTTAGTCTTTAGTTCGAGCTCCTACGAGCAGTACTTC

D: TRBD2
size: -
J: TRBJ2-7
V: TRBV2
CDR3: CASRTSGGVYEQYF
DNA: TGTGCCAGCAGGACTAGCGGGGGGGTCTACGAGCAGTACTTC

D: TRBD1
size: -
J: TRBJ1-6
V: TRBV15
CDR3: CATSNQGQGNSPLHF
DNA: TGTGCCACCAGCAACCAAGGACAGGGTAATTCACCCCTCCACTTT

D: -
size: -
J: TRBJ2-3
V: TRBV24-1
CDR3: CATSPAGASTDTQYF
DNA: TGTGCCACCAGTCCGGCGGGGGCTAGCACAGATACGCAGTATTTT

D: -
size: -
J: TRBJ2-2
V: TRBV5-1
CDR3: CASSPNAENTGELFF
DNA: TGCGCCAGCAGCCCCAATGCGGAGAACACCGGGGAGCTGTTTTTT

D: -
size: once
J: TRBJ2-1
V: TRBV7-9
CDR3: CASSPTGDPYNEQFF
DNA: TGTGCCAGCAGCCCGACGGGGGATCCCTACAATGAGCAGTTCTTC

D: -
size: -
J: TRBJ1-6
V: TRBV11-2
CDR3: CASSRGEGAGIGYNSPLHF
DNA: TGTGCCAGCAGCCGCGGGGAGGGAGCAGGTATTGGGTATAATTCACCCCTCCACTTT

D: -
size: few
J: TRBJ1-2
V: TRBV6-5
CDR3: CASSYSLGVNYGYTF
DNA: TGTGCCAGCAGTTACTCACTGGGAGTAAACTATGGCTACACCTTC

D: TRBD1
size: -
J: TRBJ2-5
V: TRBV5-8
CDR3: CASSFPGQGKTQYF
DNA: TGTGCCAGCAGCTTTCCGGGACAGGGAAAGACCCAGTACTTC

D: -
size: -
J: TRBJ2-2
V: TRBV12-3/TRBV12-4
CDR3: CASSFFSSGELFF
DNA: TGTGCCAGCAGTTTCTTTTCTTCCGGGGAGCTGTTTTTT

D: -
size: once
J: TRBJ2-2
V: TRBV27
CDR3: CASSPRDSSRELFF
DNA: TGTGCCAGCAGTCCGCGGGACTCCAGTAGGGAGCTGTTTTTT

D: -
size: -
J: TRBJ1-2
V: TRBV5-6
CDR3: CASSFDGNYGYTF
DNA: TGTGCCAGCAGCTTTGACGGGAACTATGGCTACACCTTC

D: -
size: -
J: TRBJ1-4
V: TRBV2
CDR3: CASGSSGEKLFF
DNA: TGTGCCAGCGGGTCCTCGGGGGAAAAACTGTTTTTT

D: -
size: few
J: TRBJ1-3
V: TRBV9
CDR3: CASSAYPPGALGGNTIYF
DNA: TGTGCCAGCAGCGCGTATCCCCCAGGGGCTCTAGGAGGAAACACCATATATTTT

D: -
size: once
J: TRBJ1-5
V: TRBV6-5
CDR3: CASSYGQAGNQPQHF
DNA: TGTGCCAGCAGTTACGGGCAGGCTGGTAATCAGCCCCAGCATTTT

D: -
size: once
J: TRBJ2-5
V: TRBV14
CDR3: CASSSRQVQETQYF
DNA: TGTGCCAGCAGCTCACGACAGGTTCAAGAGACCCAGTACTTC

D: TRBD1
size: -
J: TRBJ1-2
V: TRBV5-4
CDR3: CASSPLQGATGYTF
DNA: TGTGCCAGCAGCCCATTACAGGGGGCAACTGGCTACACCTTC

D: -
size: -
J: TRBJ2-6
V: TRBV7-8
CDR3: CALESPRPGANVLTF
DNA: TGCGCCCTGGAGTCTCCGCGTCCTGGGGCCAACGTCCTGACTTTC

D: TRBD1
size: -
J: TRBJ2-3
V: TRBV11-2
CDR3: CASSPLNNRGRDTQYF
DNA: TGTGCCAGCAGCCCCCTGAACAACAGGGGGAGGGATACGCAGTATTTT

D: TRBD2
size: -
J: TRBJ2-5
V: TRBV2
CDR3: CASKGSPGGGTQYF
DNA: TGTGCCAGCAAGGGGTCACCGGGGGGGGGAACCCAGTACTTC

D: TRBD1
size: -
J: TRBJ2-3
V: TRBV11-2
CDR3: CASSPTGWKDTQYF
DNA: TGTGCCAGCAGCCCGACAGGGTGGAAGGATACGCAGTATTTT

D: -
size: -
J: TRBJ1-2
V: TRBV10-2
CDR3: CASSVKGISGYGYTF
DNA: TGCGCCAGCAGTGTTAAGGGGATATCGGGCTATGGCTACACCTTC

D: -
size: -
J: TRBJ2-7
V: TRBV27
CDR3: CASSPRAGGEGAYEQYF
DNA: TGTGCCAGCAGTCCCCGAGCTGGCGGAGAAGGGGCCTACGAGCAGTACTTC

D: -
size: -
J: TRBJ2-6
V: TRBV19
CDR3: CASSILPGGASGANVLTF
DNA: TGTGCCAGTAGTATTTTACCTGGGGGCGCATCTGGGGCCAACGTCCTGACTTTC

D: TRBD2
size: -
J: TRBJ2-7
V: TRBV5-1
CDR3: CASSLGLAGVFRSYEQYF
DNA: TGCGCCAGCAGCTTGGGACTAGCGGGGGTGTTTAGGTCCTACGAGCAGTACTTC

D: TRBD1
size: few
J: TRBJ2-1
V: TRBV11-3
CDR3: CASSSTGNVGNEQFF
DNA: TGTGCCAGCAGCTCGACAGGGAACGTAGGCAATGAGCAGTTCTTC

D: TRBD1
size: -
J: TRBJ2-5
V: TRBV5-1
CDR3: CASSATGGSETQYF
DNA: TGCGCCAGCAGCGCAACAGGGGGCTCAGAGACCCAGTACTTC

D: -
size: -
J: TRBJ2-5
V: TRBV14
CDR3: CASSRRVLQETQYF
DNA: TGTGCCAGCAGCCGCAGGGTCCTCCAAGAGACCCAGTACTTC

D: -
size: -
J: TRBJ1-5
V: TRBV6-1
CDR3: CASSQGTDGQPQHF
DNA: TGTGCCAGCAGTCAGGGGACGGACGGGCAGCCCCAGCATTTT

D: TRBD2
size: -
J: TRBJ2-5
V: TRBV9
CDR3: CASSQTGGAGETQYF
DNA: TGTGCCAGCAGCCAAACCGGGGGGGCGGGAGAGACCCAGTACTTC

D: -
size: few
J: TRBJ1-1
V: TRBV19
CDR3: CASKTGLGNTEAFF
DNA: TGTGCCAGCAAGACGGGACTGGGGAACACTGAAGCTTTCTTT

D: TRBD1
size: -
J: TRBJ2-1
V: TRBV27
CDR3: CASSLWAGQGIGNNEQFF
DNA: TGTGCCAGCAGTTTATGGGCCGGACAGGGGATCGGAAACAATGAGCAGTTCTTC

D: TRBD2
size: -
J: TRBJ2-2
V: TRBV7-6
CDR3: CASSLLIAGGANTGELFF
DNA: TGTGCCAGCAGCTTACTTATAGCGGGGGGCGCAAACACCGGGGAGCTGTTTTTT

D: -
size: -
J: TRBJ1-3
V: TRBV7-2
CDR3: CASSLDGTQGNTIYF
DNA: TGTGCCAGCAGCTTAGACGGGACACAAGGAAACACCATATATTTT

D: -
size: -
J: TRBJ2-3
V: TRBV10-3
CDR3: CAISETQRGTDTQYF
DNA: TGTGCCATCAGCGAGACTCAGCGGGGCACAGATACGCAGTATTTT

D: -
size: -
J: TRBJ1-1
V: TRBV18
CDR3: CASSQGGNTEAFF
DNA: TGTGCCAGCTCACAAGGGGGAAACACTGAAGCTTTCTTT

D: TRBD2
size: -
J: TRBJ2-2
V: TRBV5-1
CDR3: CATSGSGGAAGELFF
DNA: TGCGCCACGTCGGGGTCCGGGGGGGCGGCCGGGGAGCTGTTTTTT

D: TRBD2
size: -
J: TRBJ2-1
V: TRBV5-6
CDR3: CASSRLAGGNNEQFF
DNA: TGTGCCAGCAGCCGCCTAGCGGGGGGAAACAATGAGCAGTTCTTC

D: -
size: -
J: TRBJ2-4
V: TRBV10-3
CDR3: CAISDSVVAKNIQYF
DNA: TGTGCCATCAGTGATAGTGTCGTAGCCAAAAACATTCAGTACTTC

D: TRBD2
size: -
J: TRBJ2-1
V: TRBV5-8
CDR3: CASSRYGGAKGDEQFF
DNA: TGTGCCAGCAGCCGATACGGGGGGGCCAAGGGCGATGAGCAGTTCTTC

D: -
size: -
J: TRBJ2-1
V: TRBV11-2
CDR3: CASSLSPLRYYNEQFF
DNA: TGTGCCAGCAGCTTATCCCCACTGCGATACTACAATGAGCAGTTCTTC

D: -
size: -
J: TRBJ2-1
V: TRBV6-2/TRBV6-3
CDR3: CASSWVTTYNEQFF
DNA: TGTGCCAGCAGTTGGGTTACGACTTACAATGAGCAGTTCTTC

D: TRBD1
size: -
J: TRBJ1-4
V: TRBV4-2
CDR3: CASSQTLDRSEKLFF
DNA: TGTGCCAGCAGCCAAACACTGGACAGGAGTGAAAAACTGTTTTTT

D: TRBD1
size: -
J: TRBJ2-5
V: TRBV19
CDR3: CASSPGQQETQYF
DNA: TGTGCCAGTTCTCCGGGACAGCAAGAGACCCAGTACTTC

D: -
size: once
J: TRBJ2-1
V: TRBV7-8
CDR3: CASSLGISNYNEQFF
DNA: TGTGCCAGCAGCTTAGGTATTAGCAACTACAATGAGCAGTTCTTC

D: -
size: many
J: TRBJ1-2
V: TRBV4-1
CDR3: CASSQDGTVGALTF
DNA: TGCGCCAGCAGCCAAGATGGAACAGTGGGGGCTTTGACCTTC

D: -
size: few
J: TRBJ1-1
V: TRBV5-1
CDR3: CASTTGSEMNTEAFF
DNA: TGCGCCAGCACAACAGGGTCTGAAATGAACACTGAAGCTTTCTTT

D: -
size: -
J: TRBJ1-1
V: TRBV5-1
CDR3: CASSPDSGDTEAFF
DNA: TGCGCCAGCAGCCCGGACAGCGGGGACACTGAAGCTTTCTTT